One sample yielded the 9 T cell receptor beta chains listed below, sequenced in a study of CD8 T cells in Susac syndrome. RNA in amounts of roughly 0.5 to 1 ug was reverse transcribed with random hexamers. TCRdb reprocessed the immunoSEQ multiplex PCR reads via MiXCR and lists one record per CDR3 protein. The table shows 150,000 to 200,000 distinct CDR3 sequences, with about 94% occurring only once. The sequencing input was CD4+ T cells from PBMCs. These receptors were obtained from a human donor in good health.

This chain links TRBV9 with TRBJ2-5; D unresolved. The length of the CDR3 is 12 residues. V shed 4 bases and J shed 5 bases, with 9 bases lying between them. Per germline, CDR1 SGDLS and CDR2 YYNGEE. The CDR3 loop reads CASSSGYETQYF. Here the CDR3 DNA reads TGTGCCAGCAGCTCGGGTTATGAGACCCAGTACTTC.

This chain links TRBV5-1 with TRBJ2-7; the D gene is possibly TRBD1 (6 bases). This CDR3 has 13 amino acids. V was shortened by 4 bases and J by 2 bases, with 10 bases between the two germline ends. Germline CDR1 SGHRS, CDR2 YFSETQ. CDR3 nucleotide sequence: TGCGCCAGCAGCCCACGGACAGCCTACGAGCAGTACTTC. Amino acids: CASSPRTAYEQYF. The complete variable domain, with remaining parts taken from reference TRBV5-1 and TRBJ2-7, reads KAGVTQTPRYLIKTRGQQVTLSCSPISGHRSVSWYQQTPGQGLQFLFEYFSETQRNKGNFPGRFSGRQFSNSRSEMNVSTLELGDSALYLCASSPRTAYEQYFGPGTRLTVT.

This clonotype was seen more than once but under ten times. The chain recombines TRBV12-3 or TRBV12-4 with TRBJ1-1; D unresolved. V lost 2 bases to trimming and J lost 3 bases, with 7 bases between them. The CDR3 extends over 13 amino acids. CDR3 sequence (DNA): TGTGCCAGCAGTTTATCTGGGGACACTGAAGCTTTCTTT. Protein product: CASSLSGDTEAFF.

The gene calls are TRBV12-3 or TRBV12-4 and TRBJ1-2; no definite D call. V lost 4 bases and J lost 4, with 10 bases in between. This CDR3 has 13 residues. The CDR3 nucleotides are TGTGCCAGCAGTTGGGCCAGAGGCTATGGCTACACCTTC. Translating it yields CASSWARGYGYTF.

The V call is TRBV20-1, the J call TRBJ2-7; tentative D call: TRBD1 (6 bases). V lost 1 base, J lost 6 bases, and 16 bases lay in between. Germline V gives CDR1 DFQATT, CDR2 SNEGSKA (reference sequence). The CDR3 loop spans 14 amino acids. Here the CDR3 reads CSARVAQGSGEQYF. CDR3 coding DNA: TGCAGTGCTAGAGTGGCACAGGGCTCAGGCGAGCAGTACTTC.

This clonotype has only a few counts. The chain joins TRBV3-1 to TRBJ2-2; D uncertain. The V gene's germline CDR1 is LGHDT and CDR2 YNNKEL (reference sequence). The CDR3 is made up of 11 amino acids. Trimming shortened V by 3 bases and J by 7 bases, and 3 bases separated the two germline ends. The CDR3 reads CASSQGGELFF. The CDR3 DNA reads as TGTGCCAGCAGCCAGGGCGGGGAGCTGTTTTTT. The whole variable domain, remainder taken from reference TRBV3-1 and TRBJ2-2, is DTAVSQTPKYLVTQMGNDKSIKCEQNLGHDTMYWYKQDSKKFLKIMFSYNNKELIINETVPNRFSPKSPDKAHLNLHINSLELGDSAVYFCASSQGGELFFGEGSRLTVL.

This clonotype was recorded a few times. The chain has TRBV12-3 or TRBV12-4 and TRBJ1-2, with TRBD1 matching 7 bases. The CDR3 consists of 12 residues. Trimming cost V 5 bases and J 8 bases; bases outside gene matches: 5. CDR3 amino acids: CASSLTGVGYTF. The CDR3 nucleotides read TGTGCCAGCAGTCTCACAGGGGTCGGCTACACCTTC.

The V call is TRBV7-2, the J call TRBJ2-1, with D unresolved. V dropped 3 bases and J dropped 2 bases, with 8 bases sitting between them. Germline CDR1 SGHTA, CDR2 FQGNSA. CDR3 length equals 14 residues. This chain's CDR3 is CASSFSSPYNEQFF. CDR3 DNA: TGTGCCAGCAGCTTTAGTTCCCCCTACAATGAGCAGTTCTTC.

This clonotype came up once. J is TRBJ2-7 and V is TRBV7-9; weak D call: TRBD1 (5 bases). Between the trimmed V and J ends, which lost 4 bases and 2 bases, there was a span of 15 bases. This CDR3 region has 15 residues. From germline, CDR1 is SEHNR and CDR2 FQNEAQ (reference sequence). The CDR3 reads CASSYPGPRAYEQYF. DNA of the CDR3: TGTGCCAGCAGCTACCCAGGGCCACGGGCCTACGAGCAGTACTTC.